This T cell receptor (beta chain) was retrieved from a study of T cell responses to AZD1222 COVID-19 vaccine. About the research overall: Researchers grouped second doses given at about 4 or about 12 weeks into one pool.

This CDR3 has 15 residues. The germline gives CDR1 SGHDT, CDR2 YYEEEE. Trimming took off 2 bases at V and 1 base at J, with 7 bases between the two ends. TCRdb's table, derived via immunoSEQ multiplex PCR, lists solely in-frame clones and lacks some. Altogether some 180,000 clones are present, around 94% being singletons, with the ten largest covering roughly a tenth. Notes on this clone: The antigen is undetermined.

Study results and limitations: Donors in the cohort were predominantly white British and more often female, and clonal diversity was possibly underestimated.

The chain couples TRBV5-6 to TRBJ1-6; weak D call: TRBD1 (6 bases). The sequence was obtained from an adult in good health. Sequences were derived from peripheral blood, sampled on day 0 of AZD1222 vaccination. The CDR3 DNA reads as TGTGCCAGCAGCTTAACAGGGTCCTATAATTCACCCCTCCACTTT. Its translation: CASSLTGSYNSPLHF.